This T cell receptor beta chain came from a study of coeliac disease. This clone was counted between two and nine times. Each fraction contributed one roughly 500,000-cell aliquot for sequencing. Only in-frame clones appear in the TCRdb table, and some are missing; sequencing was by immunoSEQ multiplex PCR. The table lists about 5,000 clones, about 70% of them singletons, with under 8% in the top ten. This CDR3 has 15 amino acids. The germline gives CDR1 SGDLS, CDR2 YYNGEE. Trimming at V came to 4 bases and at J to 3 bases, leaving 7 bases not matched to a gene. Sample: lymphocytes from the gut lamina propria. The chain has TRBV9 and TRBJ1-2; 9 bases are a match to TRBD1. This TCR derives from a man between 18 and 35 years old with celiac disease on a gluten-free diet. This chain's CDR3 is CASSSPGTGHYGYTF. The CDR3 DNA reads as TGTGCCAGCAGCTCTCCTGGGACAGGGCACTATGGCTACACCTTC.